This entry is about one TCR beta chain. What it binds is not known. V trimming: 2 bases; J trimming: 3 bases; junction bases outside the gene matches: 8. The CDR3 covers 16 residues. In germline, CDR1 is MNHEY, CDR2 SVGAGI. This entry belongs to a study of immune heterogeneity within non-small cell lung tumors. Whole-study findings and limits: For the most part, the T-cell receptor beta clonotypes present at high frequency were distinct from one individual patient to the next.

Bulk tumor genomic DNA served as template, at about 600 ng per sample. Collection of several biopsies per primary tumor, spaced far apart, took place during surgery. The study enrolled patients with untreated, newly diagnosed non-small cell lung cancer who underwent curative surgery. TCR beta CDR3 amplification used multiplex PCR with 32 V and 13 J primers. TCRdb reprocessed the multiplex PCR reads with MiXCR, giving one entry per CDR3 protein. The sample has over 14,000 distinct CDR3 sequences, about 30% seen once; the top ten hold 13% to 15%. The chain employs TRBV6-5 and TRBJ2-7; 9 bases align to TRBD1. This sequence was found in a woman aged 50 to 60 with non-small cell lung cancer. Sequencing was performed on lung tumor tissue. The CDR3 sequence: CASSYPSGTGIYEQYF. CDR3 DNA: TGTGCCAGCAGTTACCCATCCGGGACAGGGATCTACGAGCAGTACTTC.